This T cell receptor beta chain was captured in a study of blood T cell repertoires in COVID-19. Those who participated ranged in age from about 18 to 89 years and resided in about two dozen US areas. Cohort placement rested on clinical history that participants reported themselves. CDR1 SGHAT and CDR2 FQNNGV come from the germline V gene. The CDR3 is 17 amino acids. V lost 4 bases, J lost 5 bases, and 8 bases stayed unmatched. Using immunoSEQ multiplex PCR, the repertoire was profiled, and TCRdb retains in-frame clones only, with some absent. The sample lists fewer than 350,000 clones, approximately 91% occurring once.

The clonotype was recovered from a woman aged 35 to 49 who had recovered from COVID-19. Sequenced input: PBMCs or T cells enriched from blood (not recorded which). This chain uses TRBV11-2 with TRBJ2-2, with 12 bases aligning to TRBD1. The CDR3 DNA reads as TGTGCCAGCAGCTCCCATGGGGACAGGGGGCGAACCGGGGAGCTGTTTTTT. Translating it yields CASSSHGDRGRTGELFF.